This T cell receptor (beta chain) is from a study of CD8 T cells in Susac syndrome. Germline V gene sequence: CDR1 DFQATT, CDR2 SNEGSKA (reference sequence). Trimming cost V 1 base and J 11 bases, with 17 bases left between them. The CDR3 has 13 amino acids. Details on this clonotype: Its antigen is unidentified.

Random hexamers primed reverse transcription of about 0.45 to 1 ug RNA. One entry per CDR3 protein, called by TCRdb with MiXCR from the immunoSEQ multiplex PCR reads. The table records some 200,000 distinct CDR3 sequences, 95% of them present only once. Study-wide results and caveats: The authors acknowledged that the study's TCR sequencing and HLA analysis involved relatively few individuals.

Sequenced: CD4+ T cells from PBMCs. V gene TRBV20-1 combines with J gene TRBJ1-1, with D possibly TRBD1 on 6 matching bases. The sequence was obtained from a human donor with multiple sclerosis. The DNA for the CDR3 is TGCAGTGCTAGAGTATACAGGGAACCGGGGGCTTTCTTT. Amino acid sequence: CSARVYREPGAFF.